These 23 T cell receptor beta chains were sequenced from one sample in a study of follicular helper T cells after annual influenza vaccination. The repertoire was sequenced with immunoSEQ multiplex PCR; TCRdb's copy has only in-frame clones and lacks some. This table holds some 5,200 clones, roughly nine tenths found once. Sample time point: 2013-2014 season, 7 days after vaccination. Sequenced material: CXCR5+ CD38- circulating T follicular helper cells from blood, taken 7 days after influenza vaccination. Stated subset: circulating Tfh, non-naive CD4+CXCR5+PD-1+ (ICOS+CD38+ or ICOS-CD38-). The origin of the receptors is an adult who received the influenza vaccine.

This sequence joins TRBV6-6 and TRBJ1-5; TRBD1 might be the D (6 bases). Germline CDR1 MNHNY, CDR2 SVGAGI (reference sequence). The CDR3 is 13 residues long. Trimming took off 6 bases at V and 1 base at J, with 7 bases between the two ends. The CDR3 nucleotides read TGTGCCAGCAGCGGACAGAGCAATCAGCCCCAGCATTTT. Its protein product is CASSGQSNQPQHF.

The chain combines TRBV4-2 with TRBJ2-3, with 10 positions matching TRBD2. This CDR3 is built from 16 residues. Germline trimming cut 1 base from V and 1 base from J; bases unmatched to any gene: 2. Per the germline V gene, CDR1 is LGHNA and CDR2 is YNFKEQ. As DNA, the CDR3 is TGTGCCAGCAGCCAAGCTCTAGCGGGAGGCACAGATACGCAGTATTTT. Its translation is CASSQALAGGTDTQYF.

This clone was detected only once. The junction departs from the called germline gene at one end, perhaps through a read error. The chain employs TRBV6-1 and TRBJ2-4; 7 bases line up with TRBD1. This CDR3 spans 16 amino acids. Germline-derived CDR1 and CDR2 are MNHNS and SASEGT. The CDR3 protein is CASSQASRGYKNIQYF. CDR3 nucleotide sequence: TGTGCCAGCAGTCAAGCCTCCAGGGGGTACAAAAACATTCAGTACTTC.

The chain combines TRBV5-4 with TRBJ2-3; TRBD1 matches at 7 bases. Germline trimming cut 4 bases from V and 2 bases from J; bases unmatched to any gene: 7. CDR1 and CDR2 (germline): SGHNT, YYREEE (reference sequence). This CDR3 is 15 amino acids long. The chain's CDR3 is CASSPGGWITDTQYF. CDR3 bases: TGTGCCAGCAGCCCAGGGGGATGGATCACAGATACGCAGTATTTT.

V is TRBV6-6 and J is TRBJ2-1, with TRBD2 identical over 7 bases. There are 16 residues in the CDR3. Losses at the gene ends were 0 bases for V and 2 bases for J; bases not matched to a gene: 4. The V gene's germline CDR1 is MNHNY and CDR2 SVGAGI (reference sequence). CDR3 protein: CASSYSWGGAYNEQFF. CDR3 coding DNA: TGTGCCAGCAGTTACTCGTGGGGGGGGGCCTACAATGAGCAGTTCTTC.

Concerning this clone: The junction and the germline gene differ at one end; a read error may be behind it. The V gene is TRBV11-3, the J gene TRBJ2-1; TRBD2 matches 13 bases. This CDR3 region has 15 residues. Germline lookup yields CDR1 SGHNT and CDR2 YENEEA. CDR3: CASSLGTSGIDEQFF. The CDR3 nucleotides are TGTGCCAGCAGTTTAGGGACTAGCGGGATCGATGAGCAGTTCTTC.

This sequence joins TRBV30 and TRBJ1-1; D call uncertain. Germline loops: CDR1 GTSNPN, CDR2 SVGIG (reference sequence). The V and J ends lost 2 bases and 4 bases respectively, with 11 bases between them. CDR3 length: 13 amino acids. DNA for the CDR3: TGTGCCTGGAGTTCCGACGGGTCCACTGAAGCTTTCTTT. Protein product: CAWSSDGSTEAFF.

The V gene is TRBV18, the J gene TRBJ2-7, with a tentative D call TRBD1 (6 bases). The V end was cut by 6 bases, the J end by 5 bases, with 20 bases between. This CDR3 has 15 amino acids. Looked up from germline, CDR1 is KGHSH and CDR2 is LQKENI. The CDR3 spells CASSLIPDRSDEQYF. CDR3 coding DNA: TGTGCCAGCTCCCTCATCCCCGACAGGAGTGACGAGCAGTACTTC.

V gene TRBV5-4 combines with J gene TRBJ2-1; 7 bases are shared with TRBD2. Germline trimming cut 4 bases from V and 6 bases from J; bases unmatched to any gene: 7. The CDR3 is 14 amino acids. In germline, CDR1 is SGHNT, CDR2 YYREEE (reference sequence). CDR3 sequence reads: CASSPAGVFNEQFF. CDR3 DNA sequence: TGTGCCAGCAGCCCCGCGGGGGTATTCAATGAGCAGTTCTTC.

This clone was found a few times. This rearrangement joins TRBV7-2 to TRBJ1-1, with TRBD1 matching over 8 bases. Germline CDR1 and CDR2: SGHTA and FQGNSA. J was trimmed by 7 bases and V by 3 bases; bases with no gene match: 4. This CDR3 region has 13 residues. As DNA, the CDR3 is TGTGCCAGCAGCTTGTACAGGGGGATTGAAGCTTTCTTT. It yields the protein CASSLYRGIEAFF.

The rearrangement uses TRBV6-4 and TRBJ2-3; possibly TRBD2 for D (6 bases). The CDR3 is 12 amino acids. Germline CDR1 is MRHNA and CDR2 is SNTAGT. V dropped 0 bases and J dropped 8 bases, with 6 bases sitting between them. In nucleotides, the CDR3 is TGTGCCAGCAGTGACTCGGGGGGTACGCAGTATTTT. This sequence encodes CASSDSGGTQYF.

The rearrangement links TRBV28 to TRBJ1-4; 8 bases agree with TRBD1. Germline CDR1 MDHEN, CDR2 SYDVKM. After removal of 5 bases from V and 7 bases from J, the junction contained 9 bases not matched to a gene. This CDR3 is built from 15 residues. The CDR3 sequence: CASSPFQGAREKLFF. The CDR3 nucleotides are TGTGCCAGCAGTCCCTTTCAGGGGGCGCGTGAAAAACTGTTTTTT.

This clone has just a few counts. At one of its ends the junction is not consistent with the germline gene, which may arise from a read error. This chain uses TRBV18 with TRBJ2-7, with a weak D call TRBD1 (6 bases). Germline CDR1 is KGHSH and CDR2 is LQKENI. The CDR3 is made up of 13 amino acids. The chain's CDR3 is CASSPRVGTEGDF. The CDR3 DNA reads TGTGCCAGCTCACCCAGGGTAGGGACCGAGGGGGACTTC.

The chain is built from TRBV30 and TRBJ1-5; D gene unclear. Germline V CDR1 and CDR2: GTSNPN, SVGIG (reference sequence). With 2 bases removed from V and 3 bases from J, the gap between germline ends came to 8 bases. The CDR3 sequence is 13 residues long. The CDR3 bases are TGTGCCTGGAGTCTACAGTACAATCAGCCCCAGCATTTT. Its protein product is CAWSLQYNQPQHF.

The chain couples TRBV28 to TRBJ2-7, with 8 bases matching TRBD2. V gave up 6 bases and J gave up 0 bases; unmatched junction bases: 10. The germline CDR1 and CDR2 sequences are MDHEN and SYDVKM. The CDR3 is 16 residues long. In nucleotides, the CDR3 is TGTGCCAGCAGGGTTGCCGGGACTAGTGCCTCCTACGAGCAGTACTTC. Protein sequence: CASRVAGTSASYEQYF.

V and J are TRBV7-2 and TRBJ1-2; 7 nucleotides line up with TRBD1. Germline V gives CDR1 SGHTA, CDR2 FQGNSA. The CDR3 loop spans 13 amino acids. The J segment lost 5 bases and the V segment lost 4 bases, leaving 4 bases of the junction unmatched. The CDR3 spells CASSSWTGYGYTF. The CDR3 coding sequence is TGTGCCAGCAGCTCGTGGACAGGTTATGGCTACACCTTC.

This chain links TRBV28 with TRBJ1-6; the match to TRBD1 covers 7 bases. Looked up from germline, CDR1 is MDHEN and CDR2 is SYDVKM. The CDR3 covers 15 residues. Trimming at V came to 6 bases and at J to 5 bases, leaving 7 bases not matched to a gene. The CDR3 reads CASSRTDRDNSPLHF. Here the CDR3 DNA reads TGTGCCAGCAGCCGGACCGACAGGGATAATTCACCCCTCCACTTT.

With respect to this clone: One end of the junction does not line up with germline, which may come from a read error. The chain uses TRBV27 and TRBJ1-1; a weak D match, TRBD1 (5 bases). The CDR3 runs to 13 residues. The germline V gene encodes CDR1 MNHEY and CDR2 SMNVEV (reference sequence). This chain's CDR3 is CASSLQGNTEAFF. The CDR3 DNA reads TGTGCCAGCAGTTTACAGGGAAACACCGAAGCTTTCTTT.

The chain couples TRBV27 to TRBJ2-3; D is perhaps TRBD2 (5 bases). Deletions cut 2 bases from V and 9 bases from J, with 12 bases between. The CDR3 is 13 residues long. Germline CDR1 and CDR2: MNHEY and SMNVEV (reference sequence). The CDR3 DNA follows: TGTGCCAGCAGTTTAGTACGGGAAGGAACGCAGTATTTT. Its translation is CASSLVREGTQYF.

This chain connects TRBV29-1 to TRBJ2-7; TRBD1 might be the D (6 bases). Trimming pared 3 bases from V and 5 bases from J, leaving 17 bases between. Per germline, CDR1 SQVTM and CDR2 ANQGSEA. The CDR3 covers 14 residues. The CDR3 DNA follows: TGCAGCGTTGATTTGAGGGCAGGGGCCCACGAGCAGTACTTC. Amino acid sequence: CSVDLRAGAHEQYF.

The gene calls are TRBV9 and TRBJ2-1, with 14 bases aligning to TRBD2. Trimming cost V 4 bases and J 9 bases; bases outside gene matches: 6. The CDR3 sequence is 15 residues long. The germline V gene has CDR1 SGDLS and CDR2 YYNGEE. Written as DNA, the CDR3 is TGTGCCAGCAGCCCAGGGGGACTAGCGGGAGTTGAGCAGTTCTTC. Protein product: CASSPGGLAGVEQFF.

This clone appeared a single time. V and J are TRBV7-3 and TRBJ1-1; D is unclear. Germline V CDR1 and CDR2: SGHTA, FQGTGA. The CDR3 runs to 13 residues. Deletions cut 5 bases from V and 0 bases from J, with 7 bases between. The CDR3 loop is CASSSTMNTEAFF. The CDR3 nucleotides are TGTGCCAGCAGCAGCACTATGAACACTGAAGCTTTCTTT.

V gene TRBV15 combines with J gene TRBJ2-7; maybe TRBD2 (6 bases). The CDR3 contains 12 residues. CDR1 and CDR2 (germline): LNHNV, YYDKDF (reference sequence). V lost 0 bases and J lost 9, with 9 bases in between. CDR3 sequence: CATSREVGGQYF. The CDR3, as DNA: TGTGCCACCAGCAGAGAGGTGGGGGGGCAGTACTTC.